This T cell receptor beta chain was obtained from a study of T cell clonotyping in hematopoietic cell transplantation. Method: immunoSEQ multiplex PCR; TCRdb's copy keeps in-frame clones and lacks some. The repertoire holds 30,000 to 45,000 clones, with about 87% as singletons. A remark on this clone: Antigen unknown.

Study results and caveats: After transplant, recipient diversity fell while pathologically expanded clonotypes grew through day 180. Few recipient clonotypes overlapped donors; over 95% were de novo at given depth. No sorting was done, leaving CD4 and CD8 contributions mixed.

This CDR3 is built from 15 residues. V dropped 2 bases and J dropped 3 bases, with 14 bases sitting between them. Germline V lookup: CDR1 SGHAT, CDR2 FQNNGV. This TCR was sampled from a middle-aged woman in good health. Some clones in this sample may be carry-over from other donors' samples. The rearrangement uses TRBV11-2 and TRBJ2-7; no firm D call. Sequenced sample: peripheral blood mononuclear cells. CDR3 in DNA: TGTGCCAGCAGCTTACATCCCCTGCAGTTCTACGAGCAGTACTTC. Translation gives CASSLHPLQFYEQYF.